These T cell receptor beta chains were read from a single sample in a study of blood T cell repertoires in COVID-19. Sequenced by immunoSEQ multiplex PCR; TCRdb stores in-frame clones only, minus some. The sample lists about 220,000 clones, 75% to 85% occurring once. Sequences were obtained from peripheral blood. These receptors were collected from a man between 45 and 60 years old with active or convalescent COVID-19. The CDR3 runs from the conserved cysteine through the conserved F or W. Each record gives: V gene, D gene, clone size, J gene, CDR3 DNA, CDR3 protein. D genes are given only for firm matches. A row's size may be missing; if present it is once, few, many or a size class.

>TRBV4-1|-|-|TRBJ2-7
TGCGCCAGCAGCCAGGGGTGGACTAATTCCTACGAGCAGTACTTC
CASSQGWTNSYEQYF
>TRBV7-9|-|-|TRBJ2-1
TGTGCCAGCAGCTTAGGTCAGGGCGTCGGCAATGAGCAGTTCTTC
CASSLGQGVGNEQFF
>TRBV5-1|TRBD1|-|TRBJ2-1
TGCGCCAGCAGTTATCCGACAGGGGGTAACAATGAGCAGTTCTTC
CASSYPTGGNNEQFF
>TRBV15|-|few|TRBJ1-5
TGTGCCACCAGCAGAGGGAGGGGATTCAATCAGCCCCAGCATTTT
CATSRGRGFNQPQHF
>TRBV11-3|-|-|TRBJ1-5
TGTGCCAGCAGCTCGAACTTCTTACAGGGTAGCAATCAGCCCCAGCATTTT
CASSSNFLQGSNQPQHF
>TRBV5-6|TRBD2|-|TRBJ2-3
TGTGCCAGCAGCTTGAGGGCTAGCGGAGATACGCAGTATTTT
CASSLRASGDTQYF
>TRBV5-1|-|-|TRBJ2-5
TGCGCCAGCAATGGGGGAGGAACGGGAGAGACCCAGTACTTC
CASNGGGTGETQYF
>TRBV18|TRBD1|-|TRBJ2-4
TGTGCCAGCTCACCACCGTATGGGACAGGGGTGAACAAAAACATTCAGTACTTC
CASSPPYGTGVNKNIQYF
>TRBV5-1|-|-|TRBJ2-5
TGCGCCAGCAGCCCTGGACAGCTACAAGAGACCCAGTACTTC
CASSPGQLQETQYF
>TRBV28|TRBD1|-|TRBJ1-3
TGTGCCACCCGCCTGGGACAGGCTGGAAACACCATATATTTT
CATRLGQAGNTIYF
>TRBV7-3|TRBD2|-|TRBJ2-2
TGTGCCAGCAGCCTCAGACTAGCGGATAACACCGGGGAGCTGTTTTTT
CASSLRLADNTGELFF
>TRBV27|TRBD1|-|TRBJ2-7
TGTGCCAGCAGTGCGACAGGGGGTGGCTTCTACGAGCAGTACTTC
CASSATGGGFYEQYF
>TRBV19|-|-|TRBJ1-1
TGTGCCAGTAGTCCGGGGGTAGCGACTGAAGCTTTCTTT
CASSPGVATEAFF
>TRBV5-1|-|few|TRBJ1-6
TGCGCCAGCAGCTTGAATCAGGGGTGGAAAGTCCACTTT
CASSLNQGWKVHF
>TRBV7-8|TRBD1|-|TRBJ1-2
TGTGCCAGCAGCCCCCGACAGGGGTATGGCTACACCTTC
CASSPRQGYGYTF
>TRBV9|TRBD2|few|TRBJ2-1
TGTGCCAGCAGCGCGGGCGCTAGCGGGTCATACAATGAGCAGTTCTTC
CASSAGASGSYNEQFF
>TRBV7-9|TRBD2|-|TRBJ2-2
TGTGCCAGCAGCTCGACTAGCGGGAACACCGGGGAGCTGTTTTTT
CASSSTSGNTGELFF
>TRBV6-4|TRBD2|-|TRBJ2-2
TGTGCCAGCAGTGCGAGGACTAGCGGTAACACCGGGGAGCTGTTTTTT
CASSARTSGNTGELFF
>TRBV18|-|-|TRBJ2-1
TGTGCCAGCTCACCTGGGCTACAGTACAATGAGCAGTTCTTC
CASSPGLQYNEQFF
>TRBV5-1|-|-|TRBJ2-5
TGCGCCAGCAGCCCAACCACAGGGCTGGCGACCCAGTACTTC
CASSPTTGLATQYF
>TRBV3-1/TRBV3-2|-|-|TRBJ2-2
TGTGCCAGCGCCCTACGCGGCGCCACCGGGGAGCTGTTTTTT
CASALRGATGELFF
>TRBV6-5|-|-|TRBJ1-1
TGTGCCAGCAGTTACGGAGGAATAGGATCCACTGAAGCTTTCTTT
CASSYGGIGSTEAFF
>TRBV20-1|-|-|TRBJ2-1
TGCAGTGCGCGGGCGTACAATGAGCAGTTCTTC
CSARAYNEQFF
>TRBV2|TRBD1|few|TRBJ1-6
TGTGCCAGCAGTGGACAGGGTAATTCACCCCTCCACTTT
CASSGQGNSPLHF
>TRBV28|-|-|TRBJ2-1
TGTGCCAGCACCTATTACCGCAGGGGATTGAATGAGCAGTTCTTC
CASTYYRRGLNEQFF
>TRBV6-2/TRBV6-3|TRBD2|-|TRBJ2-1
TGTGCCAGCAGTTACTCACCCCGGGGTAGCGGGAGGATCAATGAGCAGTTCTTC
CASSYSPRGSGRINEQFF
>TRBV4-1|TRBD2|-|TRBJ2-7
TGCGCCAGCCGCCCAGCGGGAGGCTCCTACGAGCAGTACTTC
CASRPAGGSYEQYF
>TRBV11-3|TRBD2|-|TRBJ2-3
TGTGCCAGCAGCTTGACTAGCGACACAGATACGCAGTATTTT
CASSLTSDTDTQYF
>TRBV7-2|TRBD2|-|TRBJ2-7
TGTGCCAGCAGCTCGCCTAGCGGGGGGGGCGTTGTCGAGCAGTACTTC
CASSSPSGGGVVEQYF
>TRBV18|-|-|TRBJ1-1
TGTGCCAGCTCACCACCCACGGAGCCCTTAACTGAAGCTTTCTTT
CASSPPTEPLTEAFF
>TRBV2|TRBD2|-|TRBJ2-1
TGTGCCAGCAGTGAAGGGACTAGCGGGGTAAATGAGCAGTTCTTC
CASSEGTSGVNEQFF
>TRBV11-2|TRBD1|-|TRBJ2-2
TGTGCCAGCAGCTACACGCAGGGGGCGGCCGGGGAGCTGTTTTTT
CASSYTQGAAGELFF
>TRBV9|TRBD1|once|TRBJ1-2
TGTGCCAGCAGCCGAGGACAGGGGGACTATGGCTACACCTTC
CASSRGQGDYGYTF
>TRBV11-2|-|-|TRBJ1-2
TGTGCCAGCAGCCCCCGACTCCGGGGGGATGGCTACACCTTC
CASSPRLRGDGYTF
>TRBV7-3|TRBD2|-|TRBJ2-1
TGTGCCAGCAGCTCGAGACTAGCGGGAGTCAATGAGCAGTTCTTC
CASSSRLAGVNEQFF
>TRBV11-2|TRBD2|-|TRBJ2-1
TGTGCCAGCAGCCAAGCGGGGGGTGGCTATGAGCAGTTCTTC
CASSQAGGGYEQFF
>TRBV5-1|-|-|TRBJ1-1
TGCGCCAGCAGTTTCGCACAGGCAGGGATGAACACTGAAGCTTTCTTT
CASSFAQAGMNTEAFF
>TRBV3-1/TRBV3-2|TRBD2|once|TRBJ2-3
TGTGCCAGCAGCCTTACTAGCGGGAGCACAGATACGCAGTATTTT
CASSLTSGSTDTQYF
>TRBV2|TRBD1|few|TRBJ1-3
TGTGCCAGCAGTGATCCGGACAGGGGAAACACCATATATTTT
CASSDPDRGNTIYF
>TRBV5-6|-|-|TRBJ1-3
TGTGCCAGCAGCTGGGGTACAGGGCCAGGAAACACCATATATTTT
CASSWGTGPGNTIYF
>TRBV19|TRBD2|-|TRBJ2-1
TGTGCCAGTAGCCGGACTAGCGGGACGACTTACAATGAGCAGTTCTTC
CASSRTSGTTYNEQFF
>TRBV27|-|-|TRBJ1-5
TGTGCCAGCAGTTTAAGACACTCAAGCAATCAGCCCCAGCATTTT
CASSLRHSSNQPQHF
>TRBV10-2|TRBD1|-|TRBJ1-1
TGCGCCAGCAGTGAGTCGACAGGGGGCACTGAAGCTTTCTTT
CASSESTGGTEAFF